This T cell receptor (beta chain) was sequenced for a study of blood T cell repertoires in COVID-19 (TCRdb year 2020). For the study in its entirety: Samples covering the acute and convalescent phases of COVID-19 were provided by collaborators in the United States, Italy and Spain. HLA class I and class II types, where available, came from metadata supplied by the sample provider rather than from assay-based typing. A de-identified subject ID, COVID-19 status, age in years and sex were almost always included in the sample metadata. The samples were drawn from the first 160 participants of the ongoing ImmuneRACE study and from over a thousand subjects provided by 6 global collaborators. The prospective study material was composed of cDNA or gDNA derived from T cells, B-cell-depleted T cells, or PBMCs. The repertoires were released in a freely available public database meant as a resource for research on the immune response to SARS-CoV-2. Deeply sampled blood TCRbeta repertoires from subjects exposed to, actively infected with, or recovered from COVID-19 were included in the dataset. General study outcomes and caveats: The amount of clinical and demographic metadata varied by source and participant and was provided uncurated.

Another Seattle source contributed samples from volunteer blood donors who had recovered from COVID-19. Each collaborating institution followed its own protocols to collect whole blood in K2EDTA tubes. For TCRbeta analysis, collaborator samples were shipped as frozen whole blood, as isolated PBMCs, or as DNA extracted from either sample type. According to the germline V gene, CDR1 reads KGHSH and CDR2 reads LQKENI. The junction carries 13 bases between V and J, which are trimmed by 2 bases and 4 bases respectively. Its CDR3 holds 15 amino acids, cysteine through phenylalanine. Only the CDR3 DNA stays, 45 bases, in frame from base 1. TCRbeta CDR3 regions were amplified from genomic DNA using the immunoSEQ Assay, a bias-controlled multiplex PCR. Under the source paper's analysis protocol: Nucleated cell counts per sample were estimated from amplification of reference gene primers within the assay. To quantify the absolute abundance of each unique TCRbeta CDR3 rearrangement, sequence reads were collapsed and filtered. For each sample, productive Simpson clonality was calculated as the square root of Simpson's diversity index over productive rearrangements. This is the immuneACCESS table as TCRdb keeps it, with only in-frame sequences that have V and J called. A part of the clones is gone; compared with another copy, unresolved V genes explain less than half, and the rest is unexplained. V and J calls and clone size come straight from that table; D and trimming were deduced from the DNA. This sample gives about 280,000 clones in total; 83% of them show up just once. Roughly 9.4% of the sample lies in the top ten.

Details on this clone: Its antigen is still unknown. Per-base quality was not reported, and no clone a single base away is much larger than it.

This chain is built from TRBV18 and TRBJ2-3; TRBD1 is a possible D gene, resting on 6 matching bases. Material: peripheral blood. This sequence originates from a woman aged 45 to 65 who had recovered from COVID-19. The CDR3 in this case is CASSPAGQGPDTQYF. The nucleotide sequence is TGTGCCAGCTCACCAGCAGGGCAGGGGCCAGATACGCAGTATTTT. The CDR3 plus the reference TRBV18 and TRBJ2-3 genes for the other parts give the full variable domain: NAGVMQNPRHLVRRRGQEARLRCSPMKGHSHVYWYRQLPEEGLKFMVYLQKENIIDESGMPKERFSAEFPKEGPSILRIQQVVRGDSAAYFCASSPAGQGPDTQYFGPGTRLTVL.